This TCR beta chain was documented in a study of Tregs in tolerant kidney transplant recipients. Trimming took 0 bases from V and 6 from J, leaving 14 bases between them. The CDR3 runs 15 residues. Per the germline V gene, CDR1 is LGHNA and CDR2 is YNFKEQ. Profiling relied on immunoSEQ multiplex PCR, and the TCRdb table lists in-frame clones only, not all of them. The data show about 240,000 clones, with approximately 83% seen just once and about 0.64% held by the top ten. This receptor was obtained from a human donor in good health. The chain recombines TRBV4-2 with TRBJ1-2; possible D gene TRBD1, 6 bases. The sequenced material came from CD4+ T cells from blood. The CDR3 coding sequence is TGTGCCAGCAGCCAAGAACAGGGCAGGGCCCATGGCTACACCTTC. Amino acids: CASSQEQGRAHGYTF.